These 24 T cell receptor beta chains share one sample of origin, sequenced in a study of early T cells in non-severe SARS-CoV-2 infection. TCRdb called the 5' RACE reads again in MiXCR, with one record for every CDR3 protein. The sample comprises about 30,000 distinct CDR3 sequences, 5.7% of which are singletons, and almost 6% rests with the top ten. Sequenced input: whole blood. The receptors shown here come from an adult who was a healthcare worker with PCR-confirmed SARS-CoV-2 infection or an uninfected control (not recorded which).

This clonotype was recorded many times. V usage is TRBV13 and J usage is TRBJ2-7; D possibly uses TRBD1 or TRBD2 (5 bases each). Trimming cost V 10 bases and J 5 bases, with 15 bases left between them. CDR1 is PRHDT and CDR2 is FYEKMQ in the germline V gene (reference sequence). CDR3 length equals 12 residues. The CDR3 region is CATSDGANEQYF. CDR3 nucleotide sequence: TGTGCCACCTCAGACGGGGCGAACGAGCAGTACTTC.

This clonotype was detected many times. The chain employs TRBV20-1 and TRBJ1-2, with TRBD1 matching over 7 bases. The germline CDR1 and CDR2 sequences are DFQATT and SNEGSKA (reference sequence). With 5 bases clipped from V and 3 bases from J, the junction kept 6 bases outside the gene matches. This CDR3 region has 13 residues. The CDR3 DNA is TGCAGTGCTGAAACAGGGGCGGACTATGGCTACACCTTC. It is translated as CSAETGADYGYTF.

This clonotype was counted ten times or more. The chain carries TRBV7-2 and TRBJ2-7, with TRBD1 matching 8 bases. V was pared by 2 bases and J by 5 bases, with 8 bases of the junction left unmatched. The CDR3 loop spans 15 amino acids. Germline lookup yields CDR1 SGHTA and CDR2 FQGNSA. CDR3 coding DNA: TGTGCCAGCAGCTTAAGGTCAGGGGGCAGGGACGAGCAGTACTTC. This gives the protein CASSLRSGGRDEQYF. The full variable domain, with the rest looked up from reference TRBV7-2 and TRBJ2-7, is GAGVSQSPSNKVTEKGKDVELRCDPISGHTALYWYRQSLGQGLEFLIYFQGNSAPDKSGLPSDRFSAERTGGSVSTLTIQRTQQEDSAVYLCASSLRSGGRDEQYFGPGTRLTVT.

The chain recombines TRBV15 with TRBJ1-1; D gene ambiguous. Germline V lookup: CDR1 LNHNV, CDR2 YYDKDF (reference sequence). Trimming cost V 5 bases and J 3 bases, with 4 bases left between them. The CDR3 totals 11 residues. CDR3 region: CATSGYTEAFF. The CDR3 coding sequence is TGTGCCACCAGCGGTTACACTGAAGCTTTCTTT.

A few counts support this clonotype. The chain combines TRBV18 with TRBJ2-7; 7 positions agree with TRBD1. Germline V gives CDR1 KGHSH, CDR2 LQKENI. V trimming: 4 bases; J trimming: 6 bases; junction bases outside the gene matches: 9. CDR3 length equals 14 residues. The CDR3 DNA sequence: TGTGCCAGCTCACAGGACAGGCAGTCTGGCGAGCAGTACTTC. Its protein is CASSQDRQSGEQYF.

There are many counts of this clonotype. The CDR3 region has the DNA TGTGCCACCAGCACAAAGGGACGGGCGATAAAAGATACGCAGTATTTT. It is translated as CATSTKGRAIKDTQYF. J is TRBJ2-3 and V is TRBV15; D may correspond to TRBD1 or TRBD2 (5 bases each). Germline V gene sequence: CDR1 LNHNV, CDR2 YYDKDF (reference sequence). Trimming left V 4 bases short and J 5 bases short, with 19 bases between. This CDR3 contains 16 residues.

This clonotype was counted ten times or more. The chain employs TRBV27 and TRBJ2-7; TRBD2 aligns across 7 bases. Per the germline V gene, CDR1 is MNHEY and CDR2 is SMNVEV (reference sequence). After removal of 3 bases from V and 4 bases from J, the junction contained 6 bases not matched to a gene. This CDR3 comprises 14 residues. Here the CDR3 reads CASSFGRRVYEQYF. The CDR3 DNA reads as TGTGCCAGCAGTTTCGGGAGGCGGGTTTACGAGCAGTACTTC.

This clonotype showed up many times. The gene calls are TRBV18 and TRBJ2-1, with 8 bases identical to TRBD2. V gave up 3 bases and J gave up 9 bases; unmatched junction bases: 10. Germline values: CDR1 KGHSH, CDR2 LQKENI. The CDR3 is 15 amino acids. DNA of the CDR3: TGTGCCAGCTCACCCTTCCAGGCGGGGGGAACTGAGCAGTTCTTC. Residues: CASSPFQAGGTEQFF.

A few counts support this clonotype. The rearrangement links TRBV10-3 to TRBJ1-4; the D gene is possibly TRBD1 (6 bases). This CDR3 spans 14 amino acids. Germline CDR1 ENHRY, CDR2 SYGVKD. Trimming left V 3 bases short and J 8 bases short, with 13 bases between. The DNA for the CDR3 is TGTGCCATCAGTGAAGCCGGGGGCGGCGAAAAACTGTTTTTT. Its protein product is CAISEAGGGEKLFF.

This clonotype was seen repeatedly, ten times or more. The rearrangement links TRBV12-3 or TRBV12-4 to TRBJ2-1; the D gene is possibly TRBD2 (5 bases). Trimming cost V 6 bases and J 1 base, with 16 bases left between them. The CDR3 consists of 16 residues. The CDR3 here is CASRSERDSSYNEQFF. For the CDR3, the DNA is TGTGCCAGCAGGTCCGAGAGGGATTCTTCCTACAATGAGCAGTTCTTC.

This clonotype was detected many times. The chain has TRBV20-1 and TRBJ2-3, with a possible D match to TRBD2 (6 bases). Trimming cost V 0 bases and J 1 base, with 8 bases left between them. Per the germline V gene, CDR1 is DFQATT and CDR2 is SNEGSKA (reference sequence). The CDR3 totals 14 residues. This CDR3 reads CSARDRRGTDTQYF. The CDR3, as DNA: TGCAGTGCTAGAGATCGGAGGGGCACAGATACGCAGTATTTT.

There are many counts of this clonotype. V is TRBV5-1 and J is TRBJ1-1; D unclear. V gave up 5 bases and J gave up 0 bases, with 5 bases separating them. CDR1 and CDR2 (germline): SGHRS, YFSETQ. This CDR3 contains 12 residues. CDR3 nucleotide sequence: TGCGCCAGCAGTGAGGTGAACACTGAAGCTTTCTTT. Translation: CASSEVNTEAFF. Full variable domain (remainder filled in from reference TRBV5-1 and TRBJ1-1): KAGVTQTPRYLIKTRGQQVTLSCSPISGHRSVSWYQQTPGQGLQFLFEYFSETQRNKGNFPGRFSGRQFSNSRSEMNVSTLELGDSALYLCASSEVNTEAFFGQGTRLTVV.

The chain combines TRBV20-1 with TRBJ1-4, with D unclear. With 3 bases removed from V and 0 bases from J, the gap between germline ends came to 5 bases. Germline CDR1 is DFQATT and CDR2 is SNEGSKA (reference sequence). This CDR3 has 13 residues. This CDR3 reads CSARVATNEKLFF. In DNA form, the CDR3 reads TGCAGTGCTAGGGTTGCAACTAATGAAAAACTGTTTTTT.

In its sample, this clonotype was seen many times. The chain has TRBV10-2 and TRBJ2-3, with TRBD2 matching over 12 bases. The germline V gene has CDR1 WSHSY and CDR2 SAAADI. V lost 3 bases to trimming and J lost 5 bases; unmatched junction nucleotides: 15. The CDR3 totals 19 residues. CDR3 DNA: TGCGCCAGCAGTGACTATATCCAATCTAGCGGGGGGGCCGTAGATACGCAGTATTTT. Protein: CASSDYIQSSGGAVDTQYF.

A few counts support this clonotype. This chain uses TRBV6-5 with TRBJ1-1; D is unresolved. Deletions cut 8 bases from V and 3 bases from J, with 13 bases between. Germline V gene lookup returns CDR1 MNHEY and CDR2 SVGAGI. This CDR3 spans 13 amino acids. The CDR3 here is CASSEALDTEAFF. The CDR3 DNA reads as TGTGCCAGCTCGGAGGCGCTGGACACTGAAGCTTTCTTT.

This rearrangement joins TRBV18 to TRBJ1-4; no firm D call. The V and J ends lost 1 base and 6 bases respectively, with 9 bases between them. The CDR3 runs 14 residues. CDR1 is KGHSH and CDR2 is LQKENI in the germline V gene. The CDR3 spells CASSPLARDEKLFF. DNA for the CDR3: TGTGCCAGCTCACCACTTGCGAGGGATGAAAAACTGTTTTTT.

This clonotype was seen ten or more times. CDR3 protein: CAWSDRDSSTEAFF. The CDR3 region has the DNA TGTGCCTGGAGCGACAGAGACTCGAGCACTGAAGCTTTCTTT. The chain recombines TRBV30 with TRBJ1-1; D might be TRBD1 (5 bases). Germline V gives CDR1 GTSNPN, CDR2 SVGIG (reference sequence). The CDR3 has 14 amino acids. With 3 bases removed from V and 4 bases from J, the gap between germline ends came to 15 bases.

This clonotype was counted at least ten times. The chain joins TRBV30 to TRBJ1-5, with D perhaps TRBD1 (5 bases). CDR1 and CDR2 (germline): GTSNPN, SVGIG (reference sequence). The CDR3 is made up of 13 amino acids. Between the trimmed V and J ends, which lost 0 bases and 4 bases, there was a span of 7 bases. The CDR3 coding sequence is TGTGCCTGGAGTGTAGGGGTTAATCAGCCCCAGCATTTT. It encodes CAWSVGVNQPQHF. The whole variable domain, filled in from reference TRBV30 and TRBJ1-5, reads SQTIHQWPATLVQPVGSPLSLECTVEGTSNPNLYWYRQAAGRGLQLLFYSVGIGQISSEVPQNLSASRPQDRQFILSSKKLLLSDSGFYLCAWSVGVNQPQHFGDGTRLSIL.

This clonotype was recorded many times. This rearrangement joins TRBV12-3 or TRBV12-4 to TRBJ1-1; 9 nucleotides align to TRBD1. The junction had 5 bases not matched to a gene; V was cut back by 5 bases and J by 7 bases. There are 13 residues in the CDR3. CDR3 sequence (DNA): TGTGCCAGCAGTCGGGACAGGGCACTTGAAGCTTTCTTT. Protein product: CASSRDRALEAFF.

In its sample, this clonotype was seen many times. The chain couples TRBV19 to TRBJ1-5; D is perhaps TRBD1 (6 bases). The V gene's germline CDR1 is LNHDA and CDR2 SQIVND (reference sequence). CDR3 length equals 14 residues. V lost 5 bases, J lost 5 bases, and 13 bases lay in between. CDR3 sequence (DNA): TGTGCCAGTAGTGCCTACAGGGTTGATCAGCCCCAGCATTTT. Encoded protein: CASSAYRVDQPQHF.

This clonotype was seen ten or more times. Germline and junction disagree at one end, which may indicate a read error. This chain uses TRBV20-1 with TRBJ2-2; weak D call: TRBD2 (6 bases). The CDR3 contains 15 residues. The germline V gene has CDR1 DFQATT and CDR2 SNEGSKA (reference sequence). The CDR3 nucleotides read TGCAGTGCCAGAGCCGGGGGTACGGACACCGGGGAGCTGTTTTTT. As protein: CSARAGGTDTGELFF.

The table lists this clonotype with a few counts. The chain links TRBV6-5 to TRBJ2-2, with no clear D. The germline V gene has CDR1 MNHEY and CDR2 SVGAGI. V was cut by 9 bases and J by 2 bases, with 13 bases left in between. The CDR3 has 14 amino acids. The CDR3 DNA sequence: TGTGCCAGTACCAGCTACATCAACACCGGGGAGCTGTTTTTT. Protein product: CASTSYINTGELFF.

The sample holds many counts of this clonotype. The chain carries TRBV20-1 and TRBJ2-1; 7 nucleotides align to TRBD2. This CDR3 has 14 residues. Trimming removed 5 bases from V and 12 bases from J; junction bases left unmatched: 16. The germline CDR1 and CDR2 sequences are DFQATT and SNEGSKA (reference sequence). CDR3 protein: CSASSLRRGIGQFF. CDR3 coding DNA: TGCAGTGCTTCGTCTTTGCGGCGGGGGATAGGGCAGTTCTTC.

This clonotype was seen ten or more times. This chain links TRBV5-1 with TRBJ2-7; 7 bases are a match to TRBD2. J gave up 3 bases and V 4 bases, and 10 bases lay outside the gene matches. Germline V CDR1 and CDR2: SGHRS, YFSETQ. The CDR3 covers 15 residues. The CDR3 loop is CASSPGGQEFYEQYF. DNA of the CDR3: TGCGCCAGCAGCCCGGGGGGTCAGGAATTCTACGAGCAGTACTTC.